The text below deals with one T cell receptor beta chain. This record comes from a study of blood T cell repertoires in COVID-19. Study as a whole: The United States, Italy and Spain were the sources of the acute and convalescent COVID-19 samples. T cells, B-cell-depleted T cells, or PBMCs supplied cDNA or gDNA.

Per the germline V gene, CDR1 is SGHNT and CDR2 is YYREEE (reference sequence). The CDR3 runs to 16 residues. The V end was cut by 2 bases, the J end by 2 bases, with 15 bases between. Original handling: By means of reference gene primer amplification, nucleated cell counts were estimated. TCRdb keeps only in-frame clones here, not all; method: immunoSEQ multiplex PCR. V and J calls plus clone size are reproduced from that table; the DNA served to infer D and trimming. Counted here are 120,000 or so clones, roughly 90% occurring once; the ten biggest clones make up approximately 8%. The sequence came from a man aged 50 to 60 with acute or convalescent COVID-19. The material sequenced was peripheral blood. This sequence joins TRBV5-4 and TRBJ2-3; possible D gene TRBD2, 6 bases. In DNA form, the CDR3 reads TGTGCCAGCAGCTTTAGCGGAGGAGGGGTCACAGATACGCAGTATTTT. It yields the protein CASSFSGGGVTDTQYF.